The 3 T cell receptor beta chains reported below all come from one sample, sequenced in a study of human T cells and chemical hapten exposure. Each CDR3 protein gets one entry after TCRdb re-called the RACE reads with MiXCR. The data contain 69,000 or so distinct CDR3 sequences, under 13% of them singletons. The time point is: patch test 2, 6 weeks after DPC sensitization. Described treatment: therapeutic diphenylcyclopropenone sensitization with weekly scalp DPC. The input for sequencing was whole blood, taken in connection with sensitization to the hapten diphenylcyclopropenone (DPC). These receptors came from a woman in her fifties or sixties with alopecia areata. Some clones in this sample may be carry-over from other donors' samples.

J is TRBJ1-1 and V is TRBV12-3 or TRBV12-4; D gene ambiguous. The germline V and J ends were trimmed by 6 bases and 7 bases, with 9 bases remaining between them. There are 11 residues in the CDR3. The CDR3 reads CASSLGGEAFF. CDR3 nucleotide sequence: TGTGCCAGCAGCCTGGGTGGTGAAGCTTTCTTT.

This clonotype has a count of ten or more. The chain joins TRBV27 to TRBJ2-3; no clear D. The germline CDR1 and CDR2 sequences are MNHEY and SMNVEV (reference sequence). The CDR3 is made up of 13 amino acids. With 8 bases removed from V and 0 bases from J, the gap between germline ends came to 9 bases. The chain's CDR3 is CASGTISTDTQYF. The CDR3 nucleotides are TGTGCCAGCGGAACAATTAGCACAGATACGCAGTATTTT.

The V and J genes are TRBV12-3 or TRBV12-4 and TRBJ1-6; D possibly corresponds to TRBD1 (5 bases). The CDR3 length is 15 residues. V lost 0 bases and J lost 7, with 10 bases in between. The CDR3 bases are TGTGCCAGCAGTTTAGCCTTGGGGGGAAATTCACCCCTCCACTTT. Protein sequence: CASSLALGGNSPLHF.